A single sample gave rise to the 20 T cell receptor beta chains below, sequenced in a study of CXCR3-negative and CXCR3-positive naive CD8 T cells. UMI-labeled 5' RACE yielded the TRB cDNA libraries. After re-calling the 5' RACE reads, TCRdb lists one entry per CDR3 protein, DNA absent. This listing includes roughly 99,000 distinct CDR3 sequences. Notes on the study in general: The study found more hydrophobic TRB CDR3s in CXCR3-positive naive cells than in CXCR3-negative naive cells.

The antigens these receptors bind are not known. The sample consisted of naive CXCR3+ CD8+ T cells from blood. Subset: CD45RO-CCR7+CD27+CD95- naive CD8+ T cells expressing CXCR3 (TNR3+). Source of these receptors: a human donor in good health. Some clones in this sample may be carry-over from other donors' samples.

The CDR3 loop reads CASSHPDRSYNEQFF. J is TRBJ2-1 and V is TRBV11-2; TCRdb selects TRBD1, and the lack of DNA leaves this call unchecked. The CDR3 loop spans 15 amino acids. Germline values: CDR1 SGHAT, CDR2 FQNNGV.

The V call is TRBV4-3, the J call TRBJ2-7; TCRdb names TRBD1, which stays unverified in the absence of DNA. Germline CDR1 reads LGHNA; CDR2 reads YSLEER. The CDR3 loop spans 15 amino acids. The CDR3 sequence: CASSQDRTVGYEQYF.

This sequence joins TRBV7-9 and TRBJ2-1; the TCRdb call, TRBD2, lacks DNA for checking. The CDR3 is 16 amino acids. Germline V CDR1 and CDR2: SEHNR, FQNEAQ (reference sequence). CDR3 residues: CASSLLIGGENNEQFF.

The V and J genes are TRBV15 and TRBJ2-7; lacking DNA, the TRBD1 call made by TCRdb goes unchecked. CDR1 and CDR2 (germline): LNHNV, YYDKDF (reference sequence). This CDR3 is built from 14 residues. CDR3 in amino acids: CATSSGTGVYEQYF.

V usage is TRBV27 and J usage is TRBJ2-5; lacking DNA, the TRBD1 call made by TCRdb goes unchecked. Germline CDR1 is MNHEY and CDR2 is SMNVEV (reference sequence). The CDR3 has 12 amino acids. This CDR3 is CATAGLQGTQYF.

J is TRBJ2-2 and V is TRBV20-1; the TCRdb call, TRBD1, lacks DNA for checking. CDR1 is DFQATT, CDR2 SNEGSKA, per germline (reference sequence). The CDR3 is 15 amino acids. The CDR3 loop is CSAPHTTPNTGELFF.

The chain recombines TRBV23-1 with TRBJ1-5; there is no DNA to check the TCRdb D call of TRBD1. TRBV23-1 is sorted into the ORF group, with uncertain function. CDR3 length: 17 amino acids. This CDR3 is CASSQDRDRDCNQPQHF.

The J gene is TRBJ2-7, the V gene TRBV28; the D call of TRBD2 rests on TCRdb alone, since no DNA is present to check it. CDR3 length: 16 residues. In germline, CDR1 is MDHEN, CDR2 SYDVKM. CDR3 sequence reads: CASSITLAGGPEEQYF.

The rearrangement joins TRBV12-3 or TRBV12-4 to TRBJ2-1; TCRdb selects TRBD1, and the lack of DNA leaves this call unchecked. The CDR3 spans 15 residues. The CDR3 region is CASSSGDLKYNEQFF.

The CDR3 here is CASTLDGQGPYEQYF. The gene calls are TRBV5-8 and TRBJ2-7. Germline CDR1 and CDR2: SGHTS and YDEGEE. The CDR3 loop spans 15 amino acids.

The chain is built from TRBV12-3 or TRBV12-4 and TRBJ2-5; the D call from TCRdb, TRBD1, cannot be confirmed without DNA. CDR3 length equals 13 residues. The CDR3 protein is CAKKRDRQETQYF.

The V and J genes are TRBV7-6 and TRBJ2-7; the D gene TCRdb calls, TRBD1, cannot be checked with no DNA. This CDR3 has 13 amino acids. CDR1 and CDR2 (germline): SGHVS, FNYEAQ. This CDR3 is CASSLQGRNEQYF.

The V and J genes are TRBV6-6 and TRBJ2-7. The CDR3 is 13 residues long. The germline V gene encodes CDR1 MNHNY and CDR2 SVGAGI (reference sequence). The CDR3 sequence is CASSYGASYEQYF.

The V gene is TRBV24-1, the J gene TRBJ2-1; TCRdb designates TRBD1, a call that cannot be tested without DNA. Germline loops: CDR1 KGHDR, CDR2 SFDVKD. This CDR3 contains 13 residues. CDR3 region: CATGGGIYNEQFF.

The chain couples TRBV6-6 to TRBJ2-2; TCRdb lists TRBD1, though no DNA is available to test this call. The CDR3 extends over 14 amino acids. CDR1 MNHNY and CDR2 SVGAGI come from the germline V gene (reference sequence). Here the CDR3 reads CASSPDTETGELFF.

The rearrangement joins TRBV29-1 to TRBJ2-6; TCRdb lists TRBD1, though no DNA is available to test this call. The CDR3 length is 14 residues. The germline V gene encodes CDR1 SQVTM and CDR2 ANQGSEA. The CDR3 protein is CSVESGAGANVLTF.

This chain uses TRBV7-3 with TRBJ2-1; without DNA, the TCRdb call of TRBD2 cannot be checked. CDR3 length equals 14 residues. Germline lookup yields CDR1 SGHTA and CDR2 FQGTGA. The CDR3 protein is CASSTLDRDNEQFF. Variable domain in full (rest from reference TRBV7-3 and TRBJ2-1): GAGVSQTPSNKVTEKGKYVELRCDPISGHTALYWYRQSLGQGPEFLIYFQGTGAADDSGLPNDRFFAVRPEGSVSTLKIQRTERGDSAVYLCASSTLDRDNEQFFGPGTRLTVL.

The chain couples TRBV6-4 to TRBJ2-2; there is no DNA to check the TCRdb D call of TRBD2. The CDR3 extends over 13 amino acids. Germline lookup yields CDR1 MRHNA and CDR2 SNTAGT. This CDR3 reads CASSESGTGELFF.

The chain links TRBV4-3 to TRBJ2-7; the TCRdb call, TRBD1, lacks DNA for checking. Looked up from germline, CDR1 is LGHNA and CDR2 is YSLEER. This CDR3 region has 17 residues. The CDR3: CASSQVWRGAPAHEQYF.

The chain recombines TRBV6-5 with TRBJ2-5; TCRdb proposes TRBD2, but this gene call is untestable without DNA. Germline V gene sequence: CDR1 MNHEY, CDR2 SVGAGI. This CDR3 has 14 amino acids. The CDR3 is CASKGLAGTETQYF.